This T cell receptor beta chain derives from a study of T cells in Graves' hyperthyroidism and ophthalmopathy. TCR beta CDR3 regions were amplified from RNA transcripts. An initial round of RT-PCR targeting the TCR CDR3 relied on the HTBI primer set. TCRdb reprocessed the multiplex PCR reads with MiXCR, giving one entry per CDR3 protein. The sample contains hundreds of thousands of distinct CDR3 sequences, around 20% of which appear only once. This CDR3 comprises 18 residues. CDR1 and CDR2 from the germline V gene are MNHEY and SVGEGT. V was pared by 0 bases and J by 2 bases, with 9 bases of the junction left unmatched. Ophthalmopathy in the patients scored at least 3 on Clinical Activity Score and at least 4 on NOSPECS grade, lasting under 3 months. Approximately 10 ml of fresh peripheral blood supplied the PBMCs.

J is TRBJ2-5 and V is TRBV6-2 or TRBV6-3; 10 nucleotides align to TRBD2. This clonotype originated in a man aged 40-50 years with Graves' ophthalmopathy. Sample: blood. CDR3 bases: TGTGCCAGCAGTTACTCGCCACGACTAGCGGGTCCACAAGAGACCCAGTACTTC. It specifies CASSYSPRLAGPQETQYF.